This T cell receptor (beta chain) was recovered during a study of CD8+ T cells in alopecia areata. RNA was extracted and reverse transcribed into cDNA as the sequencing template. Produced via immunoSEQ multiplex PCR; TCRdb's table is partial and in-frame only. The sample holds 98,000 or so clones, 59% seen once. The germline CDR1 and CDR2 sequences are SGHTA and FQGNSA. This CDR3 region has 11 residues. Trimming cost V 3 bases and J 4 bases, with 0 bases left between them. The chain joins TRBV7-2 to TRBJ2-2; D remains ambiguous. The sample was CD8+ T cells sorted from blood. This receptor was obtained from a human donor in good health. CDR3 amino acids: CASSFTGELFF. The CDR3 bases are TGTGCCAGCAGCTTCACCGGGGAGCTGTTTTTT.